These 28 T cell receptor beta chains were all obtained from the same sample, sequenced in a study of CD8 T cells in ankylosing spondylitis. From the 5' RACE reads, TCRdb called clonotypes with MiXCR, one entry per CDR3 protein. The data hold a few hundred thousand distinct CDR3 sequences, with around 10% observed a single time. Sample: blood, either unsorted or a sorted T cell fraction (not recorded which). All receptors derive from a male donor with ankylosing spondylitis or in good health (not recorded which).

At least ten counts were recorded for this clonotype. This chain links TRBV5-1 with TRBJ2-1; maybe TRBD1 (7 bases). CDR3 length: 15 amino acids. CDR1 and CDR2 from the germline V gene are SGHRS and YFSETQ. V was shortened by 0 bases and J by 9 bases, with 16 bases between the two germline ends. The CDR3 sequence: CASSLAGGRTSEQFF. DNA for the CDR3: TGCGCCAGCAGCTTGGCAGGGGGGAGGACGAGTGAGCAGTTCTTC.

The DNA for the CDR3 is TGTGCCAGCAGCCGACCGGGACTAGCGTATCGGTACGAGCAGTACTTC. This codes for CASSRPGLAYRYEQYF. This chain joins TRBV14 and TRBJ2-7; 10 bases line up with TRBD2. Germline V CDR1 and CDR2: SGHDN, FVKESK. Trimming removed 4 bases from V and 4 bases from J; junction bases left unmatched: 10. CDR3 length: 16 amino acids.

This clonotype was recorded at least ten times. The gene calls are TRBV5-1 and TRBJ1-1, with D possibly being TRBD1 (5 bases). Trimming cost V 4 bases and J 10 bases, with 17 bases left between them. CDR1 is SGHRS and CDR2 is YFSETQ in the germline V gene. The CDR3 has 13 residues. The chain's CDR3 is CASSATGGFAAFF. CDR3 bases: TGCGCCAGCAGCGCGACGGGGGGTTTTGCAGCTTTCTTT.

This clonotype showed up many times. The chain uses TRBV20-1 and TRBJ2-1; D is unresolved. Germline loops: CDR1 DFQATT, CDR2 SNEGSKA (reference sequence). Trimming shortened V by 3 bases and J by 2 bases, and 11 bases separated the two germline ends. This CDR3 spans 14 amino acids. The CDR3, as DNA: TGCAGTGCTAGTACCGGCCACGCCTACAATGAGCAGTTCTTC. Translating gives CSASTGHAYNEQFF.

The chain uses TRBV5-1 and TRBJ2-1, with 7 bases matching TRBD2. CDR1 SGHRS and CDR2 YFSETQ come from the germline V gene. The length of the CDR3 is 16 residues. V lost 5 bases and J lost 4; bases outside the gene matches: 12. In DNA form, the CDR3 reads TGCGCCAGCAGAGAGAACTTAGCGGGTCGTTACAATGAGCAGTTCTTC. Translation: CASRENLAGRYNEQFF. Looking up the rest from reference TRBV5-1 and TRBJ2-1 gives the full variable domain: KAGVTQTPRYLIKTRGQQVTLSCSPISGHRSVSWYQQTPGQGLQFLFEYFSETQRNKGNFPGRFSGRQFSNSRSEMNVSTLELGDSALYLCASRENLAGRYNEQFFGPGTRLTVL.

Many counts were recorded for this clonotype. The chain employs TRBV7-6 and TRBJ1-5; D unclear. The CDR3 extends over 12 amino acids. Trimming shortened V by 2 bases and J by 5 bases, and 4 bases separated the two germline ends. CDR1 is SGHVS, CDR2 FNYEAQ, per germline. DNA for the CDR3: TGTGCCAGCAGCTTACTTTATCAGCCCCAGCATTTT. Amino acids: CASSLLYQPQHF.

This clonotype showed up many times. V gene TRBV15 combines with J gene TRBJ2-7, with TRBD1 identical over 10 bases. The CDR3 covers 18 residues. The germline V gene has CDR1 LNHNV and CDR2 YYDKDF (reference sequence). After removal of 0 bases from V and 2 bases from J, the junction contained 10 bases not matched to a gene. The CDR3 DNA follows: TGTGCCACCAGCAGAGATCTACCGGGACAGGGGATTCCCTACGAGCAGTACTTC. Translating gives CATSRDLPGQGIPYEQYF.

This clonotype was observed a handful of times. The chain carries TRBV7-9 and TRBJ2-1; possible D gene TRBD1, 6 bases. V lost 3 bases, J lost 7 bases, and 16 bases lay in between. The CDR3 length is 15 residues. Germline CDR1 reads SEHNR; CDR2 reads FQNEAQ (reference sequence). CDR3 amino acids: CASSFQQGLRNEQFF. The CDR3 DNA reads TGTGCCAGCAGCTTTCAACAGGGCTTGCGGAATGAGCAGTTCTTC.

This clonotype appeared a few times. V and J are TRBV6-4 and TRBJ2-1, with 11 positions matching TRBD2. Trimming removed 6 bases from V and 4 bases from J; junction bases left unmatched: 8. The CDR3 loop spans 16 amino acids. Germline lookup yields CDR1 MRHNA and CDR2 SNTAGT. DNA for the CDR3: TGTGCCAGCAGCGACATAGCGGGAGGGGGTTACAATGAGCAGTTCTTC. Encoded protein: CASSDIAGGGYNEQFF.

This clonotype was seen a handful of times. The chain combines TRBV7-9 with TRBJ1-2, with TRBD1 as a possible D gene (5 bases). CDR1 is SEHNR, CDR2 FQNEAQ, per germline (reference sequence). V was clipped by 1 base and J by 0 bases, with 9 bases between them. The CDR3 spans 15 residues. The CDR3 reads CASSLGAGTNYGYTF. In DNA form, the CDR3 reads TGTGCCAGCAGCTTAGGGGCAGGGACTAACTATGGCTACACCTTC.

J is TRBJ1-2 and V is TRBV12-3 or TRBV12-4; D perhaps matches TRBD1 (5 bases). The CDR3 has 13 amino acids. The V gene lost 3 bases and the J gene lost 8 bases, with 13 bases spanning the gap. As DNA, the CDR3 is TGTGCCAGCAGTTTCGGGGCGTTAGGAGGCTACACCTTC. Amino acids: CASSFGALGGYTF.

This clonotype was seen many times. V is TRBV12-3 or TRBV12-4 and J is TRBJ1-5; D perhaps matches TRBD1 (5 bases). The CDR3 consists of 14 residues. The V end lost 3 bases, the J end lost 7 bases, and 13 bases lay between the germline ends. This CDR3 is CASSLQGMEQPQHF. For the CDR3, the DNA is TGTGCCAGCAGTTTGCAGGGAATGGAACAGCCCCAGCATTTT.

This CDR3 reads CASSPRGGGELFF. CDR3 coding DNA: TGTGCCAGCAGCCCCCGGGGGGGCGGGGAGCTGTTTTTT. This sequence joins TRBV11-3 and TRBJ2-2, with 8 nucleotides matching TRBD2. CDR1 and CDR2 from the germline V gene are SGHNT and YENEEA. V dropped 5 bases and J dropped 7; count of bases not matched to a gene: 3. The CDR3 is made up of 13 amino acids.

This clonotype appeared many times. The chain carries TRBV7-8 and TRBJ2-5; 8 positions match TRBD1. Looked up from germline, CDR1 is SGHVS and CDR2 is FQNEAQ. The CDR3 is 15 amino acids. V was pared by 4 bases and J by 4 bases, with 8 bases of the junction left unmatched. CDR3 sequence reads: CASSSLGRGPETQYF. The DNA of the CDR3 is TGTGCCAGCAGCTCCCTGGGCAGGGGGCCAGAGACCCAGTACTTC.

This clonotype was counted once. A much larger clone is a single base away; this may be a read error. This rearrangement joins TRBV5-1 to TRBJ1-1, with D uncertain. This CDR3 is 17 amino acids long. Germline CDR1 reads SGHRS; CDR2 reads YFSETQ. Here the CDR3 DNA reads TGCGTCAGCAGCCCCAACCAATGGGGAGCGCTGAACACTGAAGCTTTCTTT. It yields the protein CVSSPNQWGALNTEAFF. Filled out from reference TRBV5-1 and TRBJ1-1, the complete variable domain reads KAGVTQTPRYLIKTRGQQVTLSCSPISGHRSVSWYQQTPGQGLQFLFEYFSETQRNKGNFPGRFSGRQFSNSRSEMNVSTLELGDSALYLCVSSPNQWGALNTEAFFGQGTRLTVV.

This clonotype was detected only a few times. The chain joins TRBV6-1 to TRBJ2-3; 7 nucleotides line up with TRBD1. The CDR3 totals 15 residues. With V trimmed by 6 bases and J by 6 bases, 12 bases remained unmatched. CDR1 is MNHNS and CDR2 is SASEGT in the germline V gene. CDR3 DNA sequence: TGTGCCAGCAGGGACAGGATTTGGTTTGTCGATACGCAGTATTTT. Its protein is CASRDRIWFVDTQYF.

This clonotype was counted only a few times. The chain combines TRBV20-1 with TRBJ1-2; maybe TRBD1 (5 bases). Germline assignment: CDR1 DFQATT and CDR2 SNEGSKA (reference sequence). The CDR3 runs 13 residues. V lost 3 bases and J 5 bases, leaving 13 bases between the germline ends. The CDR3 is CSASPGDLYGYTF. The CDR3 DNA reads TGCAGTGCTAGCCCGGGGGATCTTTATGGCTACACCTTC.

The sample holds many counts of this clonotype. The genes are TRBV5-1 and TRBJ2-3; TRBD1 matches at 8 bases. The CDR3 contains 15 residues. V gave up 2 bases and J gave up 6 bases; unmatched junction bases: 8. Per germline, CDR1 SGHRS and CDR2 YFSETQ. The CDR3 coding sequence is TGCGCCAGCAGCTTAGGGACAGGCACCATGGATACGCAGTATTTT. Its translation: CASSLGTGTMDTQYF.

This clonotype was counted ten times or more. This chain links TRBV28 with TRBJ2-1; 10 bases map to TRBD2. V shed 8 bases, J shed 7 bases, and the junction held 11 bases outside the gene matches. The CDR3 runs to 15 residues. Germline assignment: CDR1 MDHEN and CDR2 SYDVKM. CDR3 protein: CASASGGGVANEQFF. CDR3 DNA: TGTGCCAGCGCAAGCGGGGGGGGAGTTGCGAATGAGCAGTTCTTC.

This clonotype has just one count. A much larger clone sits a single nucleotide away, making a read error possible. The chain recombines TRBV5-6 with TRBJ2-1; 7 positions match TRBD2. The CDR3 spans 16 residues. Germline assignment: CDR1 SGHDT and CDR2 YYEEEE. The CDR3: CAGSLLRLADYNEQFF. CDR3 DNA: TGTGCCGGCAGCTTGCTTCGCCTAGCGGACTACAATGAGCAGTTCTTC.

This clonotype has ten or more counts. The chain carries TRBV6-1 and TRBJ2-1; TRBD2 is a possible D gene (5 bases). Germline V lookup: CDR1 MNHNS, CDR2 SASEGT. V lost 5 bases to trimming and J lost 0 bases, with 17 bases between them. The CDR3 covers 17 residues. Written as DNA, the CDR3 is TGTGCCAGCAGTCTCCTAGGAGGCAGACACTCCTACAATGAGCAGTTCTTC. This sequence encodes CASSLLGGRHSYNEQFF.

In regard to this clonotype: Relative to the germline gene, one junction end is altered; a read error may explain this. The rearrangement joins TRBV10-2 to TRBJ1-1; 10 positions agree with TRBD1. The CDR3 covers 12 residues. The V gene's germline CDR1 is WSHSY and CDR2 SAAADI. The CDR3 DNA sequence: TGCGCCAGCAGGACAGGGGGCACTGCAGCTTTCTTT. This gives the protein CASRTGGTAAFF.

This clonotype was seen many times. The chain couples TRBV7-8 to TRBJ1-5; TRBD1 aligns across 8 bases. From germline, CDR1 is SGHVS and CDR2 FQNEAQ. The J segment lost 4 bases and the V segment lost 5 bases, leaving 7 bases of the junction unmatched. This CDR3 has 15 residues. The CDR3 loop reads CASSADRVGNQPQHF. CDR3 bases: TGTGCCAGCAGCGCGGACAGGGTGGGAAATCAGCCCCAGCATTTT.

This clonotype was seen more than once but under ten times. This chain links TRBV5-1 with TRBJ2-3, with TRBD2 identical over 10 bases. The germline CDR1 and CDR2 sequences are SGHRS and YFSETQ. Trimming at V came to 1 base and at J to 3 bases, leaving 11 bases not matched to a gene. The CDR3 is made up of 18 amino acids. CDR3 in DNA: TGCGCCAGCAGCTTGTGGACTAGCGGAACCACTGGGACAGATACGCAGTATTTT. Translated: CASSLWTSGTTGTDTQYF.

This clonotype was detected ten times or more. The CDR3 DNA follows: TGTGCCAGCGAGGTACAGGGAAGCTACGAGCAGTACTTC. Its translation: CASEVQGSYEQYF. This chain joins TRBV14 and TRBJ2-7, with D possibly matching TRBD1 (6 bases). The CDR3 consists of 13 residues. Trimming shortened V by 8 bases and J by 3 bases, and 14 bases separated the two germline ends. Per germline, CDR1 SGHDN and CDR2 FVKESK.

This clonotype was detected ten times or more. The chain joins TRBV5-1 to TRBJ2-7; 10 nucleotides agree with TRBD2. The CDR3 totals 17 residues. Losses at the gene ends were 0 bases for V and 2 bases for J; bases not matched to a gene: 8. Looked up from germline, CDR1 is SGHRS and CDR2 is YFSETQ. CDR3 coding DNA: TGCGCCAGCAGCTTGGATCCTAGCGGGAGTTTCACCTACGAGCAGTACTTC. Protein sequence: CASSLDPSGSFTYEQYF.

The chain uses TRBV10-3 and TRBJ2-1; TRBD2 is a possible D gene (6 bases). The CDR3 covers 18 residues. CDR1 is ENHRY, CDR2 SYGVKD, per germline. V was shortened by 11 bases and J by 1 base, with 27 bases between the two germline ends. The CDR3 region has the DNA TGTGCCTCCGGGACCTTTCCGGACCTCGGAGGGTCCTACAATGAGCAGTTCTTC. It yields the protein CASGTFPDLGGSYNEQFF.

The chain couples TRBV13 to TRBJ2-3, with 10 bases aligning to TRBD2. Germline CDR1 is PRHDT and CDR2 is FYEKMQ (reference sequence). This CDR3 region has 15 residues. Unmatched junction bases numbered 5, after V lost 6 bases and J lost 2 bases. In nucleotides, the CDR3 is TGTGCCAGCAGTCTAGCGGGGGACCTCACAGATACGCAGTATTTT. It is translated as CASSLAGDLTDTQYF.